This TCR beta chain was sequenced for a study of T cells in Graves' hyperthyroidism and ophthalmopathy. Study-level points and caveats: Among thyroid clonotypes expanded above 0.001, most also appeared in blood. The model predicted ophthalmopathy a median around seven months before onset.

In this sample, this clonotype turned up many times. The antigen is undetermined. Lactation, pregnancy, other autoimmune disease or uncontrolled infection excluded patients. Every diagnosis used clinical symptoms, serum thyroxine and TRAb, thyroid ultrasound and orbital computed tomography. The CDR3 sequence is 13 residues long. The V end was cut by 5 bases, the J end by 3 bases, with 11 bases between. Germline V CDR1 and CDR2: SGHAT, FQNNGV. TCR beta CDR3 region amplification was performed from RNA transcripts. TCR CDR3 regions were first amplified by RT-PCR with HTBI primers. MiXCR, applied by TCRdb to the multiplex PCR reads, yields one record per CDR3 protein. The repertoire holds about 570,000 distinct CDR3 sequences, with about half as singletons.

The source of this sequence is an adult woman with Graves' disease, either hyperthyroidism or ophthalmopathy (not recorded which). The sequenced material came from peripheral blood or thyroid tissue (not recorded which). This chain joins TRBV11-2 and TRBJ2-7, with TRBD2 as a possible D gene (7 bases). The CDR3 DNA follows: TGTGCCAGCAGCGGGGGGGCGGACTACGAGCAGTACTTC. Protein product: CASSGGADYEQYF.